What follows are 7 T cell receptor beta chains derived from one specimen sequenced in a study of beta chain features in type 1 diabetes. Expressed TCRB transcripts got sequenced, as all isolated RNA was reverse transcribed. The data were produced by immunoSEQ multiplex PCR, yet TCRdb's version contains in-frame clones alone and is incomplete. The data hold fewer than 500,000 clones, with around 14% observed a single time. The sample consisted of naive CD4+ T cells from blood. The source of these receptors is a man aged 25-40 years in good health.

CDR3 region: CAISAVERNTGELFF. For the CDR3, the DNA is TGTGCCATCAGTGCGGTCGAAAGGAACACCGGGGAGCTGTTTTTT. The rearrangement joins TRBV10-3 to TRBJ2-2; unclear D gene. Germline V gene sequence: CDR1 ENHRY, CDR2 SYGVKD. V dropped 4 bases and J dropped 1 base, with 10 bases sitting between them. The CDR3 is 15 amino acids.

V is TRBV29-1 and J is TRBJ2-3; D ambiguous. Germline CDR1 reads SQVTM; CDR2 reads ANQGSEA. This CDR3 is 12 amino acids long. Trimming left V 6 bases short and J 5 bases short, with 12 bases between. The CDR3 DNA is TGCAGCGTCCAGCGAAGTCTAGATACGCAGTATTTT. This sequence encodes CSVQRSLDTQYF.

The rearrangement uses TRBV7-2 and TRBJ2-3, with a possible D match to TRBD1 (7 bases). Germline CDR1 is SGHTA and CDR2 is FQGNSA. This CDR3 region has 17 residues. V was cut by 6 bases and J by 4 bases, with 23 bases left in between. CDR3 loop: CASSTPPGGPGADTQYF. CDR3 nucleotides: TGTGCCAGCAGTACCCCCCCAGGGGGGCCGGGCGCAGATACGCAGTATTTT.

The chain's CDR3 is CASSLRQDYGYTF. DNA for the CDR3: TGCGCCAGCAGCTTGCGACAAGACTATGGCTACACCTTC. V gene TRBV5-1 combines with J gene TRBJ1-2; D ambiguous. V was pared by 1 base and J by 3 bases, with 7 bases between. The CDR3 has 13 residues. Germline values: CDR1 SGHRS, CDR2 YFSETQ. Based on the CDR3 plus reference TRBV5-1 and TRBJ1-2, the full variable domain is KAGVTQTPRYLIKTRGQQVTLSCSPISGHRSVSWYQQTPGQGLQFLFEYFSETQRNKGNFPGRFSGRQFSNSRSEMNVSTLELGDSALYLCASSLRQDYGYTFGSGTRLTVV.

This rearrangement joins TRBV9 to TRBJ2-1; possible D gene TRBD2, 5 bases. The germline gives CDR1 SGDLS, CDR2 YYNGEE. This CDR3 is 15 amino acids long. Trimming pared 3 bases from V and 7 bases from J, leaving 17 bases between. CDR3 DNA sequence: TGTGCCAGCAGCGATAGAGCGGAGGCAGGAAATGAGCAGTTCTTC. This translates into CASSDRAEAGNEQFF.

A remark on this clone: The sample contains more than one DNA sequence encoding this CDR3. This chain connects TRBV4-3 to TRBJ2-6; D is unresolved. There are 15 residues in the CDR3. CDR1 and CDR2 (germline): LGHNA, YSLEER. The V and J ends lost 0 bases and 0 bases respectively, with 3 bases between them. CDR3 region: CASSQEGSGANVLTF. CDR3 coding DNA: TGCGCCAGCAGCCAAGAGGGCTCTGGGGCCAACGTCCTGACTTTC.

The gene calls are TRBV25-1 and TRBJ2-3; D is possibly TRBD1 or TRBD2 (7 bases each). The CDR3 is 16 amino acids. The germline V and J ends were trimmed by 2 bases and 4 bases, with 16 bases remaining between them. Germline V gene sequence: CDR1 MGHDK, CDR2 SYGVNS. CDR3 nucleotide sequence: TGTGCCAGCAGTGAACTAAGGGGGCGGGGGCCAGATACGCAGTATTTT. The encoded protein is CASSELRGRGPDTQYF.